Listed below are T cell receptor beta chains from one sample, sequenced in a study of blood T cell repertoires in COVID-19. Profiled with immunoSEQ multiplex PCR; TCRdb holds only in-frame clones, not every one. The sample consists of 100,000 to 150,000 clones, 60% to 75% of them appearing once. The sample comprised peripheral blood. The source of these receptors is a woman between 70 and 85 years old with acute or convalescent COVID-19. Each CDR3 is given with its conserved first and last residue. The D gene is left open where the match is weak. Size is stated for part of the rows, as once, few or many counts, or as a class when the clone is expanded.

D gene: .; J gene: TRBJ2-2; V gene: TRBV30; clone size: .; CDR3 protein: CAWSPLAGVRTGELFF; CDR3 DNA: TGTGCCTGGAGCCCCCTGGCAGGGGTGAGGACCGGGGAGCTGTTTTTT
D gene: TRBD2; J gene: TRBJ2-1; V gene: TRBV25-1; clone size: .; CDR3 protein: CASSGTDGTSGSNEQFF; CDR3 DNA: TGTGCCAGCAGTGGAACAGACGGGACTAGCGGGAGTAATGAGCAGTTCTTC
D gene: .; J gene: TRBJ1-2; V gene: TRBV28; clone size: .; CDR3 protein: CASSAGQYGYTF; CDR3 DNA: TGTGCCAGCAGTGCCGGACAGTATGGCTACACCTTC
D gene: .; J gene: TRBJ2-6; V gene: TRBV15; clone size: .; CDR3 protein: CATSRQGSGANVLTF; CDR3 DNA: TGTGCCACCAGCAGGCAGGGTAGTGGGGCCAACGTCCTGACTTTC
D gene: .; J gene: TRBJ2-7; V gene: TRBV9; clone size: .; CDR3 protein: CASSVAHTGSYEQYF; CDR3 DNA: TGTGCCAGCAGCGTAGCCCACACGGGTTCCTACGAGCAGTACTTC
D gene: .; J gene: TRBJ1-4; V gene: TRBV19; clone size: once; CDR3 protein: CASSAGRPTNEKLFF; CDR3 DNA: TGTGCCAGCTCCGCGGGACGGCCCACTAATGAAAAACTGTTTTTT
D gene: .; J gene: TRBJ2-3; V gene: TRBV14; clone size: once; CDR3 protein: CASSRLGADTQYF; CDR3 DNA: TGTGCCAGCAGCCGACTCGGGGCAGATACGCAGTATTTT
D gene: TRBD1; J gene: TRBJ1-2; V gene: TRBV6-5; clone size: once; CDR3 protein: CASRLTGQANYGYTF; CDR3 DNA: TGTGCCAGCAGACTCACCGGACAGGCTAACTATGGCTACACCTTC
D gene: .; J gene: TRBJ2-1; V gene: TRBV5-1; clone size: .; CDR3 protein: CASAGGQGYNEQFF; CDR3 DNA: TGCGCCAGCGCTGGGGGACAAGGCTACAATGAGCAGTTCTTC
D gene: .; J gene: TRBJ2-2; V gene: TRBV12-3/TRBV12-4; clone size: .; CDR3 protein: CATSVTGELFF; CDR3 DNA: TGTGCCACCTCCGTGACCGGGGAGCTGTTTTTT
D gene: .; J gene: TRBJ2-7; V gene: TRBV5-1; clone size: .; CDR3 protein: CASSSPNMGVYEQYF; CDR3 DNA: TGCGCCAGCAGCTCCCCGAACATGGGCGTTTACGAGCAGTACTTC
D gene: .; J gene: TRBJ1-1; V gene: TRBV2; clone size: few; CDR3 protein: CASSEALGGTEAFF; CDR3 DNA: TGTGCCAGCAGTGAAGCGCTGGGGGGGACTGAAGCTTTCTTT
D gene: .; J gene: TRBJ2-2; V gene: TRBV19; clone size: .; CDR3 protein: CCSSINRAGELFF; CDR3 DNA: TGTTGCTCAAGTATCAACAGGGCCGGGGAGCTGTTTTTT
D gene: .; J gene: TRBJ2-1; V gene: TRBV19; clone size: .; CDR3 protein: CASKETSSSYNEQFF; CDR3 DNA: TGTGCCAGTAAAGAGACTTCATCTTCCTACAATGAGCAGTTCTTC
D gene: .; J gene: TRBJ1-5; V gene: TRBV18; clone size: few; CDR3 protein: CASSEGHRSQPQHF; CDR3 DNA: TGTGCCAGCTCAGAGGGACACAGGAGTCAGCCCCAGCATTTT
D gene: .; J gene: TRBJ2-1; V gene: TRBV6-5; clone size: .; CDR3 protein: CASNVGAGRGEQFF; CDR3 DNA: TGTGCCAGCAACGTCGGGGCAGGGCGGGGTGAGCAGTTCTTC
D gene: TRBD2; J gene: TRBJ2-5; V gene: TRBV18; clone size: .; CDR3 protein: CASSLGLAGPQETQYF; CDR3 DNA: TGTGCCAGCTCACTGGGACTAGCGGGTCCCCAAGAGACCCAGTACTTC
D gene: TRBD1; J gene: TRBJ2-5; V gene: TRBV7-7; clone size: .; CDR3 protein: CASSPDRGGETQYF; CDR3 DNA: TGTGCTAGCAGCCCTGACAGGGGGGGAGAGACCCAGTACTTC
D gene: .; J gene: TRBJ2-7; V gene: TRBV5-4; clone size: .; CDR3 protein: CASSFYGTYEQYF; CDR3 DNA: TGTGCCAGCAGCTTTTACGGTACCTACGAGCAGTACTTC
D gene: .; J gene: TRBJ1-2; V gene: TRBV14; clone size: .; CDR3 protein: CASSQEDRSPYGYTF; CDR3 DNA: TGTGCCAGCAGCCAAGAAGACAGGAGTCCCTATGGCTACACCTTC
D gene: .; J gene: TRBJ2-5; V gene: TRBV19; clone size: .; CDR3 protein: CASARGVQGDQYF; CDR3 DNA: TGTGCCAGTGCGAGAGGAGTTCAAGGTGACCAGTACTTC
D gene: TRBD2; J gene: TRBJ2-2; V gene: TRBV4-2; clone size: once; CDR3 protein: CASSQAVWREGNTGELFF; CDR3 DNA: TGTGCCAGCAGCCAAGCGGTTTGGCGGGAGGGTAACACCGGGGAGCTGTTTTTT
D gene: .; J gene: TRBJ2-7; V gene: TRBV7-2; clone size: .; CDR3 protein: CASSYQDRSYEQYF; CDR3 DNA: TGTGCCAGCAGCTATCAGGATCGGTCGTACGAGCAGTACTTC
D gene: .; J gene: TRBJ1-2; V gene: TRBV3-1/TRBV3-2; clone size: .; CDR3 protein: CASSQDGDYGYTF; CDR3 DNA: TGTGCCAGCAGCCAAGACGGGGACTATGGCTACACCTTC
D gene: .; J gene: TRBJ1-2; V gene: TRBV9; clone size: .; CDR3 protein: CASSVGQRGDYGYTF; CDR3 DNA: TGTGCCAGCAGCGTCGGACAGCGGGGGGACTATGGCTACACCTTC
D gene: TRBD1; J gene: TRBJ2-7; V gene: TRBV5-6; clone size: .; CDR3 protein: CASSLEGQGPLYEQYF; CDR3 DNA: TGTGCCAGCAGCTTAGAGGGACAGGGTCCCTTATACGAGCAGTACTTC
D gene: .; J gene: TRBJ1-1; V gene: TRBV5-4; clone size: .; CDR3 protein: CASSLYRGSLRTEAFF; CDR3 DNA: TGTGCCAGCAGCTTGTATAGGGGGAGTCTGAGGACTGAAGCTTTCTTT
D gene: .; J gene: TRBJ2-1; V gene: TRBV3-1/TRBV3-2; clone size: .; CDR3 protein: CASSQAGGEREQFF; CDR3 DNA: TGTGCCAGCAGCCAAGCTGGTGGGGAGCGTGAGCAGTTCTTC
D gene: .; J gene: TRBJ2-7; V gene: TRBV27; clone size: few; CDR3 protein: CASAGSERISTQRELYEQYF; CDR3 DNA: TGTGCCAGCGCCGGTTCGGAGAGGATATCCACCCAACGCGAACTCTACGAGCAGTACTTC
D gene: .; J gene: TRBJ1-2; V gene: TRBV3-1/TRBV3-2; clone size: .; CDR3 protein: CASSPRGGAIHYGYTF; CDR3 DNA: TGTGCCAGCAGCCCCCGGGGGGGGGCGATCCACTATGGCTACACCTTC
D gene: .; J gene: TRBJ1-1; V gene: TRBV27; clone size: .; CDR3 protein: CASRIIRENTEAFF; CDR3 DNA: TGTGCCAGCAGGATTATACGGGAGAACACTGAAGCTTTCTTT
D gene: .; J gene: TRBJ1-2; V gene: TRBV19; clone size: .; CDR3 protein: CASSIVISGNYGYTF; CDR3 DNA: TGTGCCAGTAGTATTGTGATTTCGGGGAACTATGGCTACACCTTC
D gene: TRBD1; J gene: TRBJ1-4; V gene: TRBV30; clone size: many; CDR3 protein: CAWSVGQGNEKLFF; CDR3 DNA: TGTGCCTGGAGTGTGGGACAGGGGAATGAAAAACTGTTTTTT
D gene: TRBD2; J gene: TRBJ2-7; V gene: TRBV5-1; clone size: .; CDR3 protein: CASSLNGRAGNEQYF; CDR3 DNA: TGCGCCAGCAGCTTGAACGGGAGGGCCGGGAACGAGCAGTACTTC
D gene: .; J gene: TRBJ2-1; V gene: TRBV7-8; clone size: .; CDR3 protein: CASSSVGGGISYNEQFF; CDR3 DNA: TGTGCCAGCAGCTCTGTGGGAGGAGGAATCTCCTACAATGAGCAGTTCTTC
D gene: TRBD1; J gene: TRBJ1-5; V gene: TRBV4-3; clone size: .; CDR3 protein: CASSPDRGSNQPQHF; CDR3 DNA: TGCGCCAGCAGCCCGGACAGGGGAAGCAATCAGCCCCAGCATTTT
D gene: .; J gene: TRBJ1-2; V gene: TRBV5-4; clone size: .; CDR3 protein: CASSWGREDYGYTF; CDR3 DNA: TGTGCCAGCAGCTGGGGCCGGGAGGACTATGGCTACACCTTC
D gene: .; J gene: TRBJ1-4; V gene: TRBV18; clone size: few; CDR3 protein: CASSPAGRGEKLFF; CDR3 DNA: TGTGCCAGCTCACCAGCGGGACGGGGGGAAAAACTGTTTTTT
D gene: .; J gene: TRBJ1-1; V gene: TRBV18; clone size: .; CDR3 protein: CASSPNDDWRGTEAFF; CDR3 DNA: TGTGCCAGCTCACCCAACGACGATTGGAGAGGGACTGAAGCTTTCTTT
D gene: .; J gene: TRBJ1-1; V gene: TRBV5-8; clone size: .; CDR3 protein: CASSPQAWEAFF; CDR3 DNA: TGTGCCAGCAGCCCCCAGGCATGGGAAGCTTTCTTT
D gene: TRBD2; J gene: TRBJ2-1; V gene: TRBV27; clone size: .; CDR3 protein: CASTIAGPYNEQFF; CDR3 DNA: TGTGCCAGCACTATAGCGGGACCGTACAATGAGCAGTTCTTC
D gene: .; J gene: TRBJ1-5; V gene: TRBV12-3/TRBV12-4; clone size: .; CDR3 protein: CASSRRGQPQHF; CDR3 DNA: TGTGCCAGCAGCAGGAGGGGTCAGCCCCAGCATTTT
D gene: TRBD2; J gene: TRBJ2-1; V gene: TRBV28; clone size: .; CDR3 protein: CASIGGASGDNEQFF; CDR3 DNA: TGTGCCAGCATTGGGGGGGCTAGCGGGGACAATGAGCAGTTCTTC
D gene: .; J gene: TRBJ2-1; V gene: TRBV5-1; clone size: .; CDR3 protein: CASSLAGSLGYNEQFF; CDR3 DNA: TGCGCCAGCAGCTTGGCGGGGTCGTTGGGCTACAATGAGCAGTTCTTC
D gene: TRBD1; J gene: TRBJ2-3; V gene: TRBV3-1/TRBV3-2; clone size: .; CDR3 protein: CASSQHRGLYPTDTQYF; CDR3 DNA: TGTGCCAGCAGCCAACACAGGGGGCTTTACCCCACAGATACGCAGTATTTT
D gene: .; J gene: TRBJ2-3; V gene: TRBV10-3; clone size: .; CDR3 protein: CAIDPAGASTDTQYF; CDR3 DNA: TGTGCCATCGACCCGGCGGGGGCTTCCACAGATACGCAGTATTTT
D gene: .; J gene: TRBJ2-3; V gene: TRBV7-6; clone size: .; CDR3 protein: CASSHFRDSSDTQYF; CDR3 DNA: TGTGCCAGCAGCCATTTTCGGGACTCCTCAGATACGCAGTATTTT
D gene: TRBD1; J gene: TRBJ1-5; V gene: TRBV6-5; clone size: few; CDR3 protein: CASSYSQGSNQPQHF; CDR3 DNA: TGTGCCAGCAGTTACTCACAGGGGAGCAATCAGCCCCAGCATTTT
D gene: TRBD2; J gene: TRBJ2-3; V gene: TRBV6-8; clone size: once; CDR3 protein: CASSYQRLAGTDTQYF; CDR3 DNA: TGTGCCAGCAGTTACCAAAGACTAGCGGGTACAGATACGCAGTATTTT